A selection of T cell receptor beta chains follows, all from one sample in a study of CD8 T cells in Susac syndrome. TCRdb called the immunoSEQ multiplex PCR reads again in MiXCR, with one record for every CDR3 protein. The repertoire holds about 190,000 distinct CDR3 sequences, with 93% as singletons. The sequenced sample consisted of CD4+ T cells from PBMCs. The source is a human donor in good health. Both conserved end residues are part of each CDR3. The D gene is left open where the match is weak. The size entry is marked missing in some rows and otherwise reads once, few, many or a size class.

cdr3_nt,cdr3_aa,v_call,j_call,d_call,clone_size
TGTGCCAGCAGCCTAGGGGCTGGGAACACTGAAGCTTTCTTT,CASSLGAGNTEAFF,TRBV11-2,TRBJ1-1,-,-
TGTGCCAGCAGTCTGGGCCTCCGGGGCACCGGGGAGCTGTTTTTT,CASSLGLRGTGELFF,TRBV5-4,TRBJ2-2,-,-
TGCGCCAGCAGCCAGGGGGACATCAGGGGGGACAATGAGCAGTTCTTC,CASSQGDIRGDNEQFF,TRBV4-1,TRBJ2-1,-,-
TGCAGCGTTCAAACGGGGGGAGCAGATACGCAGTATTTT,CSVQTGGADTQYF,TRBV29-1,TRBJ2-3,TRBD2,-
TGTGCCAGCAGTTCAGGGACACACCTTAACACAGATACGCAGTATTTT,CASSSGTHLNTDTQYF,TRBV12-3/TRBV12-4,TRBJ2-3,-,-
TGCAGTGCTAGAGTGCAGGGTGGCAATCAGCCCCAGCATTTT,CSARVQGGNQPQHF,TRBV20-1,TRBJ1-5,-,-
TGCGCCAGCAGCTTAGAAGCTGGAAACACCATATATTTT,CASSLEAGNTIYF,TRBV5-1,TRBJ1-3,-,-
TGTGCCAGCAGTCAGACCTTATCCGGTCGTAAATCGAATTCACCCCTCCACTTT,CASSQTLSGRKSNSPLHF,TRBV2,TRBJ1-6,-,-
TGTGCCAGCAGTGAAGGGGCTGGCCCCTCTGAGACCCAGTACTTC,CASSEGAGPSETQYF,TRBV2,TRBJ2-5,-,-
TGTGCCAGCCGAGGGAACAGTCACGGCTACACCTTC,CASRGNSHGYTF,TRBV2,TRBJ1-2,-,-
TGTGCCAGTAGTATGGGGGACCTCCTCTCCTACGAGCAGTACTTC,CASSMGDLLSYEQYF,TRBV19,TRBJ2-7,-,-
TGTGCCAGCAGCTTATCCGGGGACTACCTCACAGATACGCAGTATTTT,CASSLSGDYLTDTQYF,TRBV7-2,TRBJ2-3,TRBD2,-
TGTGCCAGCAGGATAGGGACTAGCGGGGGAGGAACGCAGTATTTT,CASRIGTSGGGTQYF,TRBV7-2,TRBJ2-3,TRBD2,-
TGTGCCAGCAGTGAAATCGGCGGGAGTAAACAGGGGGTTCAGCCCCAGCATTTT,CASSEIGGSKQGVQPQHF,TRBV6-1,TRBJ1-5,TRBD1,-
TGTGCCAGCAGCCAAGTGGGACAGGGGGGCTCTGGAAACACCATATATTTT,CASSQVGQGGSGNTIYF,TRBV3-1,TRBJ1-3,TRBD1,-
TGTGCCAGCAGCGTAGCCCACTCCTCTGGAAACACCATATATTTT,CASSVAHSSGNTIYF,TRBV9,TRBJ1-3,-,-
TGTGCCAGCAGCGCGGGACAGGGAAAAGATACGCAGTATTTT,CASSAGQGKDTQYF,TRBV7-9,TRBJ2-3,TRBD1,-
TGCGCCAGCAGCTCGGGACAGACAGACTACGAGCAGTACTTC,CASSSGQTDYEQYF,TRBV5-1,TRBJ2-7,TRBD1,once
TGTGCCAGCAGCCAAGATGGGCAGGGTCGGGGGACCCAGTACTTC,CASSQDGQGRGTQYF,TRBV4-2,TRBJ2-5,-,-
TGTGCCAGCAGCAGTCGGACAGGGCACTCCCAAGAGACCCAGTACTTC,CASSSRTGHSQETQYF,TRBV7-2,TRBJ2-5,TRBD1,-
TGTGCCAGCAGCTTAATAGGGGGATCTGGGCAGCCCCAGCATTTT,CASSLIGGSGQPQHF,TRBV7-2,TRBJ1-5,-,-
TGTGCCAGCAGTTTCCCCAGGGGGGAGCAGTACTTC,CASSFPRGEQYF,TRBV6-6,TRBJ2-7,TRBD1,-
TGCAGTGCTGGGGACGGAGCCAAAAACATTCAGTACTTC,CSAGDGAKNIQYF,TRBV20-1,TRBJ2-4,-,-
TGTGCCAGCAGTTTAGGACTAGCGGGGGAGCCGAACACCGGGGAGCTGTTTTTT,CASSLGLAGEPNTGELFF,TRBV12-3/TRBV12-4,TRBJ2-2,TRBD2,-
TGTGCCAGCACTGCCGGGCGGACAGGGAGCTCCTATAATTCACCCCTCCACTTT,CASTAGRTGSSYNSPLHF,TRBV6-1,TRBJ1-6,TRBD1,-
TGTGCCAGCAGCCCAGCTCAGGGTTTAGGATATAATTCACCCCTCCACTTT,CASSPAQGLGYNSPLHF,TRBV12-3/TRBV12-4,TRBJ1-6,-,-
TGTGCCAGCTCACCCAGGACAGGGAGGCAAGAGACCCAGTACTTC,CASSPRTGRQETQYF,TRBV18,TRBJ2-5,TRBD1,-
TGCAGCGTGGGCCGTAAAGGGGCTAACACCGGGGAGCTGTTTTTT,CSVGRKGANTGELFF,TRBV29-1,TRBJ2-2,-,-
TGCAGCGTAGGACAGGGGAACCTGAAGAATGAAAAACTGTTTTTT,CSVGQGNLKNEKLFF,TRBV29-1,TRBJ1-4,TRBD1,-
TGTGCCAGCAGTCACAGGGATCACCCCCAGCATTTT,CASSHRDHPQHF,TRBV12-3/TRBV12-4,TRBJ1-5,-,-
TGTGCCAGCAGCGTAGTCCCCGCTAGCGGGGGTATCACCGGGGAGCTGTTTTTT,CASSVVPASGGITGELFF,TRBV9,TRBJ2-2,TRBD2,-
TGTGCCAGCAGCTGGAAGGGAAGCGGGGGGATCTACAATGAGCAGTTCTTC,CASSWKGSGGIYNEQFF,TRBV7-2,TRBJ2-1,TRBD2,-
TGTGCCAGCAGCCAAGAGTTGTGGACCGGGGAGCTGTTTTTT,CASSQELWTGELFF,TRBV3-1,TRBJ2-2,-,-
TGTGCCAGCAGCCCCCATGGGGGGGTTAATTCACCCCTCCACTTT,CASSPHGGVNSPLHF,TRBV14,TRBJ1-6,-,-
TGCAGCGTTGCCCCCCTGGCAGTAGCTAACTATGGCTACACCTTC,CSVAPLAVANYGYTF,TRBV29-1,TRBJ1-2,-,-
TGTGCCAGTACCCCTTACACAAACTCCTACGAGCAGTACTTC,CASTPYTNSYEQYF,TRBV19,TRBJ2-7,-,once
TGTGCCAGCAGCGCCTCAGACATTGGGAACACTGAAGCTTTCTTT,CASSASDIGNTEAFF,TRBV9,TRBJ1-1,-,-
TGTGCCAGCAGCCAACAGGGGGCTAATCAGCCCCAGCATTTT,CASSQQGANQPQHF,TRBV7-2,TRBJ1-5,TRBD1,-
TGCGCCAGCAGCACAGGGTTAGACGAGCAGTACTTC,CASSTGLDEQYF,TRBV5-1,TRBJ2-7,-,-